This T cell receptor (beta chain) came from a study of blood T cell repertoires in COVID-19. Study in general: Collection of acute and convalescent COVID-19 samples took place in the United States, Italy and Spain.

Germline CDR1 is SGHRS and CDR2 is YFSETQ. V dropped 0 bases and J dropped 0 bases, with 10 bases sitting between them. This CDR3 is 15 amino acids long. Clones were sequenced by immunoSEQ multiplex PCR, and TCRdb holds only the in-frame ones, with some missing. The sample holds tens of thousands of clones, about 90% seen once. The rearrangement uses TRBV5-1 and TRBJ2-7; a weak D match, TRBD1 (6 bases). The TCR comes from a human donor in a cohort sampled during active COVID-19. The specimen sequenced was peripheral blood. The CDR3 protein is CASSLGGGSSYEQYF. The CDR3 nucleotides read TGCGCCAGCAGCTTGGGTGGGGGCAGCTCCTACGAGCAGTACTTC.